This TCR beta chain was captured by sequencing in a study of response to subunit inactivated influenza vaccine. TCRdb re-derived calls from the RT-PCR reads in MiXCR, one entry per CDR3 protein. The sample has about 540,000 distinct CDR3 sequences, around 25% seen once. This clonotype came up a few times. CDR3 length: 14 amino acids. The germline V and J ends were trimmed by 6 bases and 3 bases, with 15 bases remaining between them. CDR1 is DFQATT and CDR2 is SNEGSKA in the germline V gene (reference sequence). The sample was also reused in another study, on T cells expressing NK-cell markers. That study reports: UMI-tagged 5'RACE template switching yielded the TCR beta cDNA.

The material was CD4+ T cells sorted from PBMCs, obtained about 11 days after vaccination. The receptor was derived from a man aged 50-60 years who received an inactivated influenza vaccine. The genes are TRBV20-1 and TRBJ2-4; a possible D gene is TRBD2 (6 bases). The DNA for the CDR3 is TGCAGTGCGGGACTGTTTGGAGTCAAAAACATTCAGTACTTC. This encodes CSAGLFGVKNIQYF.